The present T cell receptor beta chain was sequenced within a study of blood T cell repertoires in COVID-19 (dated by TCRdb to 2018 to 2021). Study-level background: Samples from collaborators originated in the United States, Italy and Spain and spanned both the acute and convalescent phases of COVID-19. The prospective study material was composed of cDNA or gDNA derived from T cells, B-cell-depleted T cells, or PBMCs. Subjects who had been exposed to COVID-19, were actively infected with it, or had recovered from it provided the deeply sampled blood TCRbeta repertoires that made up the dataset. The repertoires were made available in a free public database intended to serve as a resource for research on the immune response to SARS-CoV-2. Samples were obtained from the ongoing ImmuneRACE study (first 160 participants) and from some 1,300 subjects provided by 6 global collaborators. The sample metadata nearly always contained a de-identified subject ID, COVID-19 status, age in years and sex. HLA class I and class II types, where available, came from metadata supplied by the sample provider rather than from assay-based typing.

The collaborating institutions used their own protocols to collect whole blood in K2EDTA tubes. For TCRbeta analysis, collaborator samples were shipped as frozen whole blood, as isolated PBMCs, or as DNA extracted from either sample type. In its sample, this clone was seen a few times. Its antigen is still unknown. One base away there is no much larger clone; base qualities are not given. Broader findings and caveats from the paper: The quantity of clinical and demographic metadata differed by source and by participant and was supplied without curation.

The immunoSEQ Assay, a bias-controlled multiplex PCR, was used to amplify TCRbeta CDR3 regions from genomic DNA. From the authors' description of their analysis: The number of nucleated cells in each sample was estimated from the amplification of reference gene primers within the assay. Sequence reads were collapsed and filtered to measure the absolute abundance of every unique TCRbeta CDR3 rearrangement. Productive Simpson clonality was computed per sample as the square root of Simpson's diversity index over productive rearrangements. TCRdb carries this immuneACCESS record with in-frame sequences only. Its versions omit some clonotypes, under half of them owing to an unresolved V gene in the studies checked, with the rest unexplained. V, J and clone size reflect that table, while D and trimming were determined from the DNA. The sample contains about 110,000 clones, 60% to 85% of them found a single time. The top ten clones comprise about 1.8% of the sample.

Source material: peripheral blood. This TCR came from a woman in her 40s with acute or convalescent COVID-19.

CDR3 sequence: CASTGSGGNQPQHF. The DNA reads TGTGCCAGCACGGGGTCTGGGGGCAATCAGCCCCAGCATTTT. Recombination joined TRBV2 with TRBJ1-5; no D gene can be assigned with confidence. CDR1 and CDR2, per the germline V gene, are SNHLY and FYNNEI. V and J are truncated by 7 bases and 2 bases respectively, leaving an intervening sequence of 12 bases. There are 14 amino acids in the CDR3, from cysteine to phenylalanine inclusive. Of all the DNA, just the CDR3 is kept, 42 bases in frame from base 1.